Listed below are T cell receptor beta chains from one sample, sequenced in a study of blood T cells in healthy people across ages. TCRdb processed the 5' RACE reads anew with MiXCR; each CDR3 protein has one entry. The table records hundreds of thousands of distinct CDR3 sequences, under 35% of them present only once. Sequenced sample: blood. Every receptor here comes from a woman older than 75 in good health. CDR3s include the opening cysteine and the closing phenylalanine or tryptophan.

J gene: TRBJ2-5; V gene: TRBV6-2/TRBV6-3; CDR3 protein: CASSYVGVRRETQYF
J gene: TRBJ2-5; V gene: TRBV5-1; CDR3 protein: CASSSGHRQETQYF
J gene: TRBJ2-6; V gene: TRBV11-3; CDR3 protein: CASSFAGQSNSGANVLTF
J gene: TRBJ2-1; V gene: TRBV7-2; CDR3 protein: CASSLRWWNEQFF
J gene: TRBJ2-6; V gene: TRBV25-1; CDR3 protein: CASSETHRGRRPGANVLTF
J gene: TRBJ2-7; V gene: TRBV7-9; CDR3 protein: CASSSGLAGGPYEQYF
J gene: TRBJ2-3; V gene: TRBV20-1; CDR3 protein: CSARSEQAELDTQYF
J gene: TRBJ2-1; V gene: TRBV6-2/TRBV6-3; CDR3 protein: CASSYQTGAYNEQFF
J gene: TRBJ1-1; V gene: TRBV7-9; CDR3 protein: CASSLAHQGNTEAFF
J gene: TRBJ1-1; V gene: TRBV28; CDR3 protein: CASSLASRRNTEAFF
J gene: TRBJ2-7; V gene: TRBV5-1; CDR3 protein: CASSLGVEYEQYF
J gene: TRBJ2-5; V gene: TRBV7-2; CDR3 protein: CASSSYRLGETQYF
J gene: TRBJ2-7; V gene: TRBV9; CDR3 protein: CASSPPREGASEQYF
J gene: TRBJ2-5; V gene: TRBV5-1; CDR3 protein: CASSLSGTGARTQYF
J gene: TRBJ2-3; V gene: TRBV4-3; CDR3 protein: CASSQDPSGAQGDTQYF
J gene: NA; V gene: TRBV6-2/TRBV6-3; CDR3 protein: CASSYAGLNGEQYF
J gene: TRBJ2-5; V gene: TRBV4-3; CDR3 protein: CASSHLGKGKETQYF
J gene: TRBJ2-3; V gene: TRBV29-1; CDR3 protein: CSVEWAQTDTQYF
J gene: TRBJ2-7; V gene: TRBV6-2/TRBV6-3; CDR3 protein: CASSETGTGRNYEQYF
J gene: TRBJ1-5; V gene: TRBV6-5; CDR3 protein: CASSLRGPTRQPQHF
J gene: TRBJ1-4; V gene: TRBV12-3/TRBV12-4; CDR3 protein: CASSWGGGNEKLFF
J gene: TRBJ2-1; V gene: TRBV15; CDR3 protein: CATSRPKRGNHNEQFF
J gene: TRBJ2-2; V gene: TRBV5-1; CDR3 protein: CASSLGQDTGELFF
J gene: TRBJ2-4; V gene: TRBV6-2/TRBV6-3; CDR3 protein: CASSTGTGFYPKNIQYF
J gene: TRBJ1-2; V gene: TRBV19; CDR3 protein: CASSIQGNYGYTF
J gene: TRBJ1-5; V gene: TRBV4-1; CDR3 protein: CASSPGPGPSSNQPQHF
J gene: TRBJ2-3; V gene: TRBV5-1; CDR3 protein: CASSPAASRADTQYF
J gene: TRBJ2-3; V gene: TRBV14; CDR3 protein: CASSQVRGGVRTDTQYF
J gene: TRBJ2-3; V gene: TRBV11-2; CDR3 protein: CASSLKGSITDTQYF
J gene: TRBJ2-2; V gene: TRBV21-1; CDR3 protein: CASSRGPRSTTGELFF
J gene: TRBJ1-5; V gene: TRBV30; CDR3 protein: CAWSVDRTGASNQPQHF
J gene: TRBJ1-1; V gene: TRBV14; CDR3 protein: CASSQAYRGRTEAFF
J gene: TRBJ1-4; V gene: TRBV27; CDR3 protein: CASPGPGGEKLFF
J gene: TRBJ1-4; V gene: TRBV4-3; CDR3 protein: CASSQSGTNEKLFF
J gene: TRBJ2-7; V gene: TRBV7-2; CDR3 protein: CASRQDMGLYEQYF
J gene: TRBJ2-1; V gene: TRBV7-2; CDR3 protein: CASSFPGLAGGGDEQFF
J gene: TRBJ2-1; V gene: TRBV12-3/TRBV12-4; CDR3 protein: CASSQLAGVKSDEQFF
J gene: TRBJ1-2; V gene: TRBV7-2; CDR3 protein: CASSSGTPRGYGYTF
J gene: TRBJ2-1; V gene: TRBV7-6; CDR3 protein: CASSLGGGSSEEQFF
J gene: TRBJ2-3; V gene: TRBV6-2/TRBV6-3; CDR3 protein: CASRQIAWDTQYF
J gene: TRBJ2-3; V gene: TRBV12-3/TRBV12-4; CDR3 protein: CASSFGRSTDVEYF
J gene: TRBJ1-1; V gene: TRBV18; CDR3 protein: CASSPNSGQNTEAFF
J gene: TRBJ2-5; V gene: TRBV20-1; CDR3 protein: CSAGTGVGYNEQYF
J gene: TRBJ1-3; V gene: TRBV20-1; CDR3 protein: CSAINSDRSFSGNTIYF
J gene: TRBJ2-3; V gene: TRBV9; CDR3 protein: CAGTVGGGNTDTQYF
J gene: TRBJ2-5; V gene: TRBV20-1; CDR3 protein: CSALEGWDRDQETQYF
J gene: TRBJ2-3; V gene: TRBV5-1; CDR3 protein: CASSRSTSGGATDTQYF
J gene: TRBJ2-1; V gene: TRBV7-2; CDR3 protein: CASSSHSGLAGEGEQFF